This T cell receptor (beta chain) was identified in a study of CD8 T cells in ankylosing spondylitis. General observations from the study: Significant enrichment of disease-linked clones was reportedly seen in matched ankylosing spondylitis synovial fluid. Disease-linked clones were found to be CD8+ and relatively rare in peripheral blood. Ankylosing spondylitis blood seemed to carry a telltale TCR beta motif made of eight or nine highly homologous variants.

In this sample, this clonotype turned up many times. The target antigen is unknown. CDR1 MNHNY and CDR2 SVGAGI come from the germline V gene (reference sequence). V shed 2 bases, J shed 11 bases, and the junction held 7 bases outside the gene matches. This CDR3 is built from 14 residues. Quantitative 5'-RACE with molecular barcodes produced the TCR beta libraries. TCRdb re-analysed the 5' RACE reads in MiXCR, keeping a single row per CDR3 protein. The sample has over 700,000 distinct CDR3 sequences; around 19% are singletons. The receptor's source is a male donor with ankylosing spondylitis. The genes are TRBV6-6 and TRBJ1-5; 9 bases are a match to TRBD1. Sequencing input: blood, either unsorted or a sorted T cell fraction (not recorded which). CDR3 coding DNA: TGTGCCAGCAGTTACAGGACAGGGGTGGGCTCCCAGCATTTT. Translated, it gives CASSYRTGVGSQHF.